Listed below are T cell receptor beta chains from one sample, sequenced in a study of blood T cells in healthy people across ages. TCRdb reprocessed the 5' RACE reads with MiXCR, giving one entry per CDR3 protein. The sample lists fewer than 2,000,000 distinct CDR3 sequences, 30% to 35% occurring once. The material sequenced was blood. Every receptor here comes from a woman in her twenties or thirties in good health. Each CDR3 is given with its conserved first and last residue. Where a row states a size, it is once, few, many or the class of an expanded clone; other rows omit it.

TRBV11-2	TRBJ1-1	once	CASELQGGGTEAFF
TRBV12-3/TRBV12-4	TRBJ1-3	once	CASRTERASGNTIYF
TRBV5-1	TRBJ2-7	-	CASTYGTGGFAYEQYF
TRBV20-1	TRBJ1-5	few	CSARGYRDSFNQPQHF
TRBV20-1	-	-	CSAGLWGTQYF
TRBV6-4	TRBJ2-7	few	CASSDDGTSGYEQYF
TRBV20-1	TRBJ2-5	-	CSARVGAGGQETQYF
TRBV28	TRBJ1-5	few	CASSLSRVNQPQHF
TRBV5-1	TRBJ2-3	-	CARSMGIADTQYF
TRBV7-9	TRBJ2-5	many	CASSLDRGVETQYF
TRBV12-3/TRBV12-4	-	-	CASSARGLAGVSAHEQYF
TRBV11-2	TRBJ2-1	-	CASSLISGSHFNEQFF
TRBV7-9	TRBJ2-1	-	CASSRSLTGARNEQFF
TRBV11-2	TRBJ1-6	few	CASSPGTRSSPLHF
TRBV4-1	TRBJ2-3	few	CASSQLAGGLEDTQYF